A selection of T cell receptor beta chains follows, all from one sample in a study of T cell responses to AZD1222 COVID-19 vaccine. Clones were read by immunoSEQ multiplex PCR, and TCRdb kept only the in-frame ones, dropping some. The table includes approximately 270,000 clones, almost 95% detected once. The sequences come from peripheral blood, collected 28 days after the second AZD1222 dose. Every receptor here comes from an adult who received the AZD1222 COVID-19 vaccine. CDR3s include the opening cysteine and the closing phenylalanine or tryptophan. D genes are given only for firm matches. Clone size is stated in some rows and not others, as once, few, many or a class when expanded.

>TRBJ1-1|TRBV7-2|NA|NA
CASTQRDGLLNTEAFF
TGTGCCAGTACCCAACGGGACGGCCTTTTGAACACTGAAGCTTTCTTT
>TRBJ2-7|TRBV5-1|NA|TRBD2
CASSMTSLSSYEQYF
TGCGCCAGCAGCATGACTAGCTTAAGCTCCTACGAGCAGTACTTC
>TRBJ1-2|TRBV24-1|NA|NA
CATSDPTAVNYGYTF
TGTGCCACCAGTGATCCGACGGCGGTAAACTATGGCTACACCTTC
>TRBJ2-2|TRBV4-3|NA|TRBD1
CASSQGTGASGELFF
TGCGCCAGCAGCCAAGGGACAGGGGCGTCCGGGGAGCTGTTTTTT
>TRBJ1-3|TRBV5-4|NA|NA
CASSFTGTGNTIYF
TGTGCCAGCAGCTTCACAGGGACTGGAAACACCATATATTTT
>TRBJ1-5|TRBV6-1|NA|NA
CASSEPLGGQPQHF
TGTGCCAGCAGTGAACCGCTGGGCGGTCAGCCCCAGCATTTT
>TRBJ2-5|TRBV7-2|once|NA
CASTIGGGKTQYF
TGTGCCAGCACCATTGGGGGCGGAAAGACCCAGTACTTC
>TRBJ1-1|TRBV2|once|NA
CANQLGGAAFF
TGTGCCAACCAGCTTGGAGGGGCTGCTTTCTTT
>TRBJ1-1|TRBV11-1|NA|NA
CASSLYRETEAFF
TGTGCCAGCAGCTTATACAGGGAGACTGAAGCTTTCTTT
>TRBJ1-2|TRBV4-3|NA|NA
CASSQEEHRVKGYTF
TGCGCCAGCAGCCAAGAGGAACACAGGGTAAAGGGCTACACCTTC
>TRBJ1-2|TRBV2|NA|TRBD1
CATQQGVRGYTF
TGTGCCACTCAACAGGGGGTGCGGGGCTACACCTTC
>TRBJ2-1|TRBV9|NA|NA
CASSGPGLLSNEQFF
TGTGCCAGCAGCGGACCGGGACTCTTGAGCAATGAGCAGTTCTTC
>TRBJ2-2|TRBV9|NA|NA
CASSVGGVAPFYTGELFF
TGTGCCAGCAGCGTAGGAGGGGTCGCTCCTTTTTACACCGGGGAGCTGTTTTTT
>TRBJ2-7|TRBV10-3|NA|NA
CAISDRQGNEQYF
TGTGCCATCAGTGATCGGCAGGGTAACGAGCAGTACTTC
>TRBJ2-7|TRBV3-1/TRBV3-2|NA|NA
CASSQDGGSEQYF
TGTGCCAGCAGCCAAGACGGTGGGTCCGAGCAGTACTTC
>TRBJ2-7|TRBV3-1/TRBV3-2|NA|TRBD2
CASSRAKGLAGRYEQYF
TGTGCCAGCAGCCGAGCGAAGGGACTAGCGGGGAGATACGAGCAGTACTTC
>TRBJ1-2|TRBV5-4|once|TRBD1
CASRTGQGSYYGYTF
TGTGCCAGCAGGACCGGACAGGGAAGCTACTATGGCTACACCTTC
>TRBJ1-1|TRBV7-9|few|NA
CASSNQGGTEAFF
TGTGCCAGCTCAAATCAGGGAGGTACTGAAGCTTTCTTT
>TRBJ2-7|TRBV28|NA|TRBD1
CASSSPGGQGYEQYF
TGTGCCAGCAGCTCTCCGGGGGGACAGGGATACGAGCAGTACTTC
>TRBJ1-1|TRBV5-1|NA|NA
CASSLGPGVSTEAFF
TGCGCCAGCAGCTTGGGCCCCGGCGTTTCCACTGAAGCTTTCTTT
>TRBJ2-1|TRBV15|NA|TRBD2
CATSHPTAGPYNEQFF
TGTGCCACCAGCCATCCCACAGCGGGACCTTACAATGAGCAGTTCTTC
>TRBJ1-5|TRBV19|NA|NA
CASNMETVSNQPQHF
TGTGCCAGTAACATGGAGACGGTAAGCAATCAGCCCCAGCATTTT
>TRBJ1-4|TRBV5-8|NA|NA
CASSLGQATNEKLFF
TGTGCCAGCAGCTTGGGACAGGCAACTAATGAAAAACTGTTTTTT
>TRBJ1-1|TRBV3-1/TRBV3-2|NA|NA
CASSRDSKAFF
TGTGCCAGCAGCCGAGACAGTAAAGCTTTCTTT
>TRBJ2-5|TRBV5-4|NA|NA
CASSLEQETQYF
TGTGCCAGCAGCTTGGAACAAGAGACCCAGTACTTC
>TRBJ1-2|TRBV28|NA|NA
CASSPRNEYGYTF
TGTGCCAGCAGTCCCAGGAATGAGTATGGCTACACCTTC
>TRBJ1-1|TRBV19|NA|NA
CASRQTGMNTEAFF
TGTGCCAGTAGGCAGACAGGAATGAACACTGAAGCTTTCTTT
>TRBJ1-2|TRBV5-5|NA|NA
CASTPGWEGGYTF
TGTGCCAGCACACCTGGGTGGGAGGGAGGCTACACCTTC
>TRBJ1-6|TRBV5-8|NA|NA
CASSFGGRNSPLHF
TGTGCCAGCAGCTTTGGGGGCAGGAATTCACCCCTCCACTTT
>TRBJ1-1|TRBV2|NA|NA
CASSSGVNTEAFF
TGTGCCAGCAGTAGCGGGGTTAACACTGAAGCTTTCTTT
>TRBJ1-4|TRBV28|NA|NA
CASSTYRNEKLFF
TGTGCCAGCAGCACCTACCGGAATGAAAAACTGTTTTTT
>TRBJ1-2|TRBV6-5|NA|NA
CASSYSMTNEYGYTF
TGTGCCAGCAGTTACTCGATGACAAATGAGTATGGCTACACCTTC
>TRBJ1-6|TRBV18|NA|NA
CASSPQTAIYSPLHF
TGTGCCAGCTCACCGCAGACTGCGATTTATTCACCCCTCCACTTT
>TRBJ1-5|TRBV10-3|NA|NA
CAIGETGFSNQPQHF
TGTGCCATCGGAGAGACGGGTTTTAGCAATCAGCCCCAGCATTTT
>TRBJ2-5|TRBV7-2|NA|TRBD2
CASSLSLAGKETQYF
TGTGCCAGCAGCCTCTCATTAGCGGGGAAAGAGACCCAGTACTTC
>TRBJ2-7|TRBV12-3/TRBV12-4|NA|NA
CASGRPYEQYF
TGTGCCAGCGGGAGGCCCTACGAGCAGTACTTC
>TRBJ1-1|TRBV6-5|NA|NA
CASRGPLGGRAFF
TGTGCCAGCAGGGGCCCATTGGGGGGTAGAGCTTTCTTT
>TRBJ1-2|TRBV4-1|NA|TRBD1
CASSQPGQGLGYTF
TGCGCCAGCAGCCAACCGGGACAGGGACTAGGCTACACCTTC
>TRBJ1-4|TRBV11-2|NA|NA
CASSRQGPEKLFF
TGTGCCAGCAGTCGGCAGGGGCCGGAAAAACTGTTTTTT
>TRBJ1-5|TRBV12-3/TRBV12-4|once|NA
CASSGWGGPQHF
TGTGCCAGCAGCGGGTGGGGTGGACCCCAGCATTTT
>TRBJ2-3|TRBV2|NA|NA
CASREQGATDTQYF
TGTGCCAGCAGAGAACAGGGAGCCACAGATACGCAGTATTTT
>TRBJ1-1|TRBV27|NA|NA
CASSLSAGVGTEAFF
TGTGCCAGCAGTTTATCGGCGGGTGTCGGTACTGAAGCTTTCTTT
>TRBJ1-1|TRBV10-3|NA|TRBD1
CAISAGQGSNTEAFF
TGTGCCATCAGTGCGGGACAGGGGTCGAACACTGAAGCTTTCTTT
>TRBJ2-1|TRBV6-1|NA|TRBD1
CASSEQAGGMNEQFF
TGTGCCAGCAGTGAACAGGCAGGGGGCATGAATGAGCAGTTCTTC
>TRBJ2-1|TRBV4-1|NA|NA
CASSQVWLYGAHNEQFF
TGCGCCAGCAGCCAAGTCTGGCTCTACGGGGCCCACAATGAGCAGTTCTTC
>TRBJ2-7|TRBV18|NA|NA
CASSPQKGYEQYF
TGTGCCAGCTCACCACAAAAGGGTTACGAGCAGTACTTC
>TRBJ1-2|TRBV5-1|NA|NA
CASRDNPDYGYTF
TGCGCCAGCAGAGATAATCCGGACTATGGCTACACCTTC
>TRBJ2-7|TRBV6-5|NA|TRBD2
CASSYDSGPSSYEQYF
TGTGCCAGCAGTTATGATAGCGGGCCTTCCTCCTACGAGCAGTACTTC
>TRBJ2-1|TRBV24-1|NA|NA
CATSDQPRGSYNEQFF
TGTGCCACCAGTGACCAACCCAGGGGCTCCTACAATGAGCAGTTCTTC
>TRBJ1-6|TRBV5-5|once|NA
CASSLGSRQENSPLHF
TGTGCCAGCAGCTTAGGATCCCGGCAGGAGAATTCACCCCTCCACTTT
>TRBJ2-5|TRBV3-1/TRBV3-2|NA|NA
CASSQGQLQETQYF
TGTGCCAGCAGCCAAGGACAGCTACAAGAGACCCAGTACTTC
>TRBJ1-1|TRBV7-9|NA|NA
CASSLDGPEAFF
TGTGCCAGCAGCTTAGACGGCCCCGAAGCTTTCTTT
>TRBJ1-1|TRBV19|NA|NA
CASIPTGYTEAFF
TGTGCCAGTATCCCTACAGGCTACACTGAAGCTTTCTTT